This T cell receptor beta chain was identified during a study of a mutant IDH1 vaccine in newly diagnosed glioma. Described time point: week 5, during vaccination. Each dose of the vaccine consisted of 300 ug of mutant IDH1 20-mer peptide, with topical imiquimod. The repertoire was sequenced with immunoSEQ multiplex PCR; TCRdb's copy has only in-frame clones and lacks some. This table holds roughly 34,000 clones, roughly 81% found once. A note on this clone: Its antigen is unidentified.

Sequencing used PBMCs, obtained from a glioma patient whose treatment included an IDH1 peptide vaccine. This receptor was obtained from a man in his forties or fifties with glioma.

In DNA form, the CDR3 reads TGTGCCAGCAGCCCTCGGACAGATACCTATGGCTACACCTTC. This gives the protein CASSPRTDTYGYTF. The chain recombines TRBV2 with TRBJ1-2, with D maybe TRBD1 (6 bases). Germline assignment: CDR1 SNHLY and CDR2 FYNNEI. V was pared by 6 bases and J by 4 bases, with 15 bases between. The CDR3 is made up of 14 amino acids.